A single sample gave rise to the 4 T cell receptor beta chains below, sequenced in a study of T cells in Graves' hyperthyroidism and ophthalmopathy. RNA transcripts provided the source from which TCR beta CDR3 regions were amplified. HTBI primers were the set used in a first-round RT-PCR of the TCR CDR3. MiXCR was run by TCRdb on the multiplex PCR reads, yielding one entry per CDR3 protein. The table lists hundreds of thousands of distinct CDR3 sequences, about 38% of them singletons. Sequenced: blood. The receptors here all came from a man aged 18 to 29 with Graves' hyperthyroidism.

This clonotype was observed many times. The V and J genes are TRBV12-3 or TRBV12-4 and TRBJ1-1; D is unclear. The CDR3 has 13 residues. V was cut by 6 bases and J by 0 bases, with 8 bases left in between. The CDR3 sequence is CASSLQMNTEAFF. The DNA of the CDR3 is TGTGCCAGCAGCCTACAGATGAACACTGAAGCTTTCTTT.

CDR3 loop: CSAGAGVDEQYF. CDR3 coding DNA: TGCAGTGCCGGGGCAGGGGTGGACGAGCAGTACTTC. The chain is built from TRBV20-1 and TRBJ2-7, with D maybe TRBD1 (6 bases). This CDR3 is 12 amino acids long. Germline lookup yields CDR1 DFQATT and CDR2 SNEGSKA (reference sequence). V was clipped by 6 bases and J by 5 bases, with 14 bases between them.

At least ten counts were recorded for this clonotype. The V call is TRBV7-2, the J call TRBJ2-5, with no clear D. The germline V and J ends were trimmed by 5 bases and 5 bases, with 9 bases remaining between them. CDR1 is SGHTA and CDR2 is FQGNSA in the germline V gene. The CDR3 has 12 amino acids. The DNA of the CDR3 is TGTGCCAGCAGCGCGGACCGGGAGACCCAGTACTTC. Encoded protein: CASSADRETQYF.

The rearrangement uses TRBV6-5 and TRBJ1-1, with 7 nucleotides matching TRBD1. V lost 2 bases and J lost 4; bases outside the gene matches: 4. The CDR3 extends over 14 amino acids. Germline lookup yields CDR1 MNHEY and CDR2 SVGAGI. The CDR3 region is CASSYGQVSTEAFF. The CDR3, as DNA: TGTGCCAGCAGTTACGGACAGGTGAGCACTGAAGCTTTCTTT.